This is a list of T cell receptor beta chains from one sample in a study of T cells in Graves' hyperthyroidism and ophthalmopathy. Each CDR3 protein gets one entry after TCRdb re-called the multiplex PCR reads with MiXCR. The sample has over 700,000 distinct CDR3 sequences; about 19% are singletons. The sequenced sample consisted of blood. The receptors shown here come from a woman aged 45-60 years with Graves' hyperthyroidism that later progressed to Graves' ophthalmopathy. Each CDR3 is given with its conserved first and last residue. A D gene is named only where the DNA matches it firmly. Clone size, where shown, is once, few, many, or a class for clones that have expanded.

V	J	size	D	CDR3	DNA
TRBV10-3	TRBJ2-7	-	TRBD2	CAISDLAGGPGYEQYF	TGTGCCATCAGTGATCTAGCGGGGGGGCCCGGTTACGAGCAGTACTTC
TRBV9	TRBJ1-1	few	TRBD1	CASSPLGTGAANTEAFF	TGTGCCAGCAGCCCCCTTGGGACAGGGGCCGCGAACACTGAAGCTTTCTTT
TRBV5-1	TRBJ1-1	many	TRBD1	CASSLTTGGIRGTEAFF	TGCGCCAGCAGCTTGACCACAGGGGGAATAAGGGGCACTGAAGCTTTCTTT
TRBV20-1	TRBJ2-1	-	TRBD2	CSAWTSGSSYGGEQFF	TGCAGTGCTTGGACTAGCGGGAGTTCCTATGGAGGTGAGCAGTTCTTC
TRBV12-3/TRBV12-4	TRBJ2-2	many	TRBD2	CASSLDLGTSGGSGELFF	TGTGCCAGCAGTTTAGACCTCGGGACTAGCGGGGGATCCGGGGAGCTGTTTTTT
TRBV30	TRBJ1-4	many	TRBD1	CAWSQQGATNEKLFF	TGTGCCTGGAGTCAACAGGGGGCAACTAATGAAAAACTGTTTTTT
TRBV18	TRBJ2-5	-	-	CASSPRQEYQETQYF	TGTGCCAGCTCACCACGACAGGAGTACCAAGAGACCCAGTACTTC
TRBV7-9	TRBJ2-1	many	-	CASSLLETNEQFF	TGTGCCAGCAGCCTCCTGGAGACCAATGAGCAGTTCTTC
TRBV15	TRBJ2-2	-	-	CATSRSETVIGELFF	TGTGCCACCAGCAGATCCGAGACAGTCATCGGGGAGCTGTTTTTT
TRBV19	TRBJ2-5	few	TRBD2	CASSTGLDLETQYF	TGTGCCAGTAGTACGGGACTAGATCTCGAGACCCAGTACTTC